This TCR beta chain appears in the sequencing data of a study of monozygotic twins with inflammatory bowel disease. Reprocessing the 5' RACE reads, TCRdb reports a single entry for every CDR3 protein and omits DNA. The sample is made up of hundreds of thousands of distinct CDR3 sequences, and the top ten hold 2.4% of it. Looked up from germline, CDR1 is LGHNA and CDR2 is YSLEER. This CDR3 has 14 residues. The TCR sequence derives from a human donor with ulcerative colitis or Crohn's disease, or a healthy co-twin of an affected twin (not recorded which). The chain uses TRBV4-3 and TRBJ2-5. What was sequenced was blood. The CDR3 here is CASSQAAGAETQYF.